The sequence of this T cell receptor beta chain was determined in a study of blood T cells in healthy people across ages. Primers used in a second PCR of roughly 6 to 11 cycles were a sample-barcoded 5' primer and a J-beta primer mix. Each CDR3 protein gets one entry after TCRdb re-called the 5' RACE reads with MiXCR. The table has about 1.4 million distinct CDR3 sequences, 45% to 70% seen once; the top ten hold about 6.7%. This clonotype was picked up one time. CDR3 length equals 11 residues. V shed 8 bases and J shed 6 bases, with 14 bases lying between them. Germline V CDR1 and CDR2: SQVTM, ANQGSEA.

The receptor comes from a man aged 18 to 30 in good health. Sequencing was carried out using blood. This chain uses TRBV29-1 with TRBJ2-7; maybe TRBD1 (5 bases). The CDR3 protein is CSFRVGREQYF. In DNA, the CDR3 is TGCAGCTTCCGAGTGGGGCGCGAGCAGTACTTC.